The next 27 T cell receptor beta chains were all read from a single sample in a study of identical twins. TCRdb reanalysed the 5' RACE reads using MiXCR and keeps one entry per CDR3 protein. The sample includes 700,000 or so distinct CDR3 sequences, about 9.4% seen only once; the top ten take around 0.95%. These data also featured in a second study, about yellow fever vaccine responses in identical twins.

Material for sequencing was PBMCs. Source of these receptors: a young woman in good health.

Only a few counts were recorded for this clonotype. The chain links TRBV11-2 to TRBJ2-4, with D possibly TRBD1 on 7 matching bases. Germline CDR1 and CDR2: SGHAT and FQNNGV. Trimming took off 10 bases at V and 1 base at J, with 17 bases between the two ends. CDR3 size: 15 residues. The CDR3, as DNA: TGTGCCACTAAACTGGCAGGGGGGGCCAAAAACATTCAGTACTTC. Residues: CATKLAGGAKNIQYF.

This clonotype has only a few counts. The genes are TRBV5-6 and TRBJ2-7; no clear D. The germline V gene encodes CDR1 SGHDT and CDR2 YYEEEE. V gave up 2 bases and J gave up 1 base, with 10 bases separating them. This CDR3 comprises 14 residues. As DNA, the CDR3 is TGTGCCAGCAGCTTTTGGACGCCTTCCTACGAGCAGTACTTC. It codes for CASSFWTPSYEQYF.

This chain uses TRBV5-1 with TRBJ1-4; 9 bases are shared with TRBD1. V dropped 7 bases and J dropped 0; count of bases not matched to a gene: 10. Germline V lookup: CDR1 SGHRS, CDR2 YFSETQ. The CDR3 runs 17 residues. CDR3 loop: CASSPGTGPTTNEKLFF. In DNA, the CDR3 is TGCGCCAGCTCCCCCGGGACAGGGCCTACAACTAATGAAAAACTGTTTTTT. The full variable domain, rest sourced from reference TRBV5-1 and TRBJ1-4, is KAGVTQTPRYLIKTRGQQVTLSCSPISGHRSVSWYQQTPGQGLQFLFEYFSETQRNKGNFPGRFSGRQFSNSRSEMNVSTLELGDSALYLCASSPGTGPTTNEKLFFGSGTQLSVL.

The rearrangement joins TRBV19 to TRBJ2-3, with unresolved D. V shed 5 bases and J shed 3 bases, with 15 bases lying between them. Germline CDR1 and CDR2: LNHDA and SQIVND (reference sequence). CDR3 length: 15 amino acids. The CDR3 DNA follows: TGTGCCAGTAGTCCCATGGGTCTTCCGACAGATACGCAGTATTTT. Amino acids: CASSPMGLPTDTQYF.

This clonotype was picked up a small number of times. This chain uses TRBV6-1 with TRBJ2-3; no reliable D call. The CDR3 has 15 residues. V was cut by 5 bases and J by 0 bases, with 12 bases left in between. The germline CDR1 and CDR2 sequences are MNHNS and SASEGT. DNA of the CDR3: TGTGCCAGCAGTCGGACGACCTCTAGCACAGATACGCAGTATTTT. It translates to CASSRTTSSTDTQYF.

The sample holds a few counts of this clonotype. The gene calls are TRBV28 and TRBJ1-4; 9 bases agree with TRBD1. The CDR3 loop spans 14 amino acids. V shed 4 bases, J shed 8 bases, and the junction held 5 bases outside the gene matches. Germline loops: CDR1 MDHEN, CDR2 SYDVKM. The CDR3 DNA reads TGTGCCAGCAGTTCAGGGACAGGGCAAGAAAAACTGTTTTTT. Its translation is CASSSGTGQEKLFF.

This clonotype was counted at least ten times. The genes are TRBV20-1 and TRBJ2-3; 9 nucleotides align to TRBD2. The junction had 8 bases not matched to a gene; V was cut back by 3 bases and J by 4 bases. Germline CDR1 DFQATT, CDR2 SNEGSKA (reference sequence). The CDR3 consists of 15 residues. The CDR3 reads CSARSIAGGPDTQYF. As DNA, the CDR3 is TGCAGTGCTAGGTCGATTGCGGGAGGGCCAGATACGCAGTATTTT.

This clonotype was counted a few times. The CDR3 protein is CASSSTGTGQFF. DNA for the CDR3: TGCGCCAGCAGCTCCACCGGGACAGGGCAGTTCTTC. This chain connects TRBV4-1 to TRBJ2-1; 8 bases map to TRBD1. The CDR3 has 12 residues. The germline V gene encodes CDR1 MGHRA and CDR2 YSYEKL. Trimming cost V 5 bases and J 12 bases; bases outside gene matches: 6.

This sequence joins TRBV9 and TRBJ2-1; D is perhaps TRBD1 (6 bases). This CDR3 region has 16 residues. Germline loops: CDR1 SGDLS, CDR2 YYNGEE. Trimming cost V 2 bases and J 0 bases, with 12 bases left between them. CDR3 sequence (DNA): TGTGCCAGCAGCGTGGGGCAGGGGAGCTCCTACAATGAGCAGTTCTTC. It yields the protein CASSVGQGSSYNEQFF.

This clonotype was picked up a small number of times. Here the CDR3 DNA reads TGTGCCAGCATAGGCGGATCGAGCACTGAAGCTTTCTTT. It codes for CASIGGSSTEAFF. The V gene is TRBV28, the J gene TRBJ1-1, with D unclear. Deletions cut 7 bases from V and 4 bases from J, with 13 bases between. This CDR3 comprises 13 residues. Germline CDR1 reads MDHEN; CDR2 reads SYDVKM.

This clonotype was observed many times. The V and J genes are TRBV29-1 and TRBJ2-1; D unclear. This CDR3 has 12 amino acids. CDR1 is SQVTM, CDR2 ANQGSEA, per germline. Trimming cost V 2 bases and J 8 bases, with 10 bases left between them. In DNA, the CDR3 is TGCAGCGTTGAAACGCTGTCTCATGAGCAGTTCTTC. Its protein is CSVETLSHEQFF.

This clonotype was found a few times. This chain links TRBV3-1 with TRBJ2-5, with 7 bases that match TRBD2. The CDR3 contains 15 residues. Germline CDR1 and CDR2: LGHDT and YNNKEL (reference sequence). J lost 5 bases, V lost 0 bases, and 6 bases had no gene match. CDR3 amino acids: CASSQDGRGVETQYF. In nucleotides, the CDR3 is TGTGCCAGCAGCCAAGATGGTCGGGGGGTCGAGACCCAGTACTTC.

J is TRBJ2-7 and V is TRBV20-1; the D call may be TRBD1 or TRBD2 (5 bases each). Germline V gene sequence: CDR1 DFQATT, CDR2 SNEGSKA (reference sequence). V dropped 3 bases and J dropped 1 base, with 13 bases sitting between them. The CDR3 contains 14 residues. CDR3 sequence reads: CSASTGPLSYEQYF. CDR3 in DNA: TGCAGTGCTAGCACGGGGCCCCTTTCCTACGAGCAGTACTTC.

The chain combines TRBV7-2 with TRBJ2-1; 9 bases are shared with TRBD2. After removal of 0 bases from V and 5 bases from J, the junction contained 2 bases not matched to a gene. The CDR3 runs 15 residues. Germline CDR1 reads SGHTA; CDR2 reads FQGNSA. CDR3 sequence: CASSLAASGNNEQFF. CDR3 nucleotide sequence: TGTGCCAGCAGCTTAGCGGCTAGCGGGAACAATGAGCAGTTCTTC.

This chain joins TRBV11-2 and TRBJ2-1, with 13 bases that match TRBD2. Germline CDR1 and CDR2: SGHAT and FQNNGV. After removal of 0 bases from V and 8 bases from J, the junction contained 7 bases not matched to a gene. This CDR3 contains 17 residues. The CDR3 spells CASSLDLTSGGAYEQFF. Here the CDR3 DNA reads TGTGCCAGCAGCTTAGATCTCACTAGCGGGGGGGCTTATGAGCAGTTCTTC. Combining the CDR3 with reference TRBV11-2 and TRBJ2-1 gives the whole variable domain EAGVAQSPRYKIIEKRQSVAFWCNPISGHATLYWYQQILGQGPKLLIQFQNNGVVDDSQLPKDRFSAERLKGVDSTLKIQPAKLEDSAVYLCASSLDLTSGGAYEQFFGPGTRLTVL.

The V and J genes are TRBV27 and TRBJ1-6; perhaps TRBD1 as D (5 bases). V was pared by 9 bases and J by 6 bases, with 18 bases between. The CDR3 consists of 15 residues. The V gene's germline CDR1 is MNHEY and CDR2 SMNVEV (reference sequence). This CDR3 is CASGALLGFNSPLHF. CDR3 bases: TGTGCCAGTGGGGCCCTTTTGGGGTTTAATTCACCCCTCCACTTT.

This clonotype has at least ten counts. The gene calls are TRBV6-5 and TRBJ2-3; unclear D gene. Trimming removed 0 bases from V and 2 bases from J, with 12 bases in between. The CDR3 is 16 amino acids. Per germline, CDR1 MNHEY and CDR2 SVGAGI. This CDR3 is CASSYSLRANTDTQYF. In nucleotides, the CDR3 is TGTGCCAGCAGTTACTCCCTCCGGGCCAACACAGATACGCAGTATTTT.

This clonotype showed up just a few times. A much larger clone is a single base away; this may be a read error. This chain joins TRBV29-1 and TRBJ2-2; no clear D gene. With 1 base removed from V and 0 bases from J, the gap between germline ends came to 0 bases. Germline CDR1 reads SQVTM; CDR2 reads ANQGSEA. The CDR3 covers 12 residues. Here the CDR3 reads CSVEANTGELFF. CDR3 bases: TGCAGCGTTGAAGCGAACACCGGGGAGCTGTTTTTT.

The chain employs TRBV10-3 and TRBJ2-3; D not resolved. The CDR3 runs to 12 residues. V lost 3 bases to trimming and J lost 10 bases, with 11 bases between them. The V gene's germline CDR1 is ENHRY and CDR2 SYGVKD. For the CDR3, the DNA is TGTGCCATCAGTGAAGGAACTGGCCCGCAGTATTTT. Its translation is CAISEGTGPQYF.

This clonotype has more than one count but fewer than ten. The chain joins TRBV4-1 to TRBJ2-1; 9 bases map to TRBD2. This CDR3 is 19 amino acids long. Germline V gene sequence: CDR1 MGHRA, CDR2 YSYEKL. V trimming: 0 bases; J trimming: 5 bases; junction bases outside the gene matches: 14. The CDR3: CASSQDESIAGVPDNEQFF. CDR3 in DNA: TGCGCCAGCAGCCAAGACGAGTCTATAGCGGGGGTCCCTGACAATGAGCAGTTCTTC.

The table lists this clonotype with many counts. The chain recombines TRBV7-9 with TRBJ2-3; D remains unclear. Germline V gives CDR1 SEHNR, CDR2 FQNEAQ (reference sequence). V was trimmed by 1 base and J by 6 bases, leaving 11 bases between them. The CDR3 totals 14 residues. The CDR3: CASSLDSRADTQYF. The CDR3 DNA follows: TGTGCCAGCAGCTTAGATTCTAGGGCGGATACGCAGTATTTT.

This clonotype was recorded a few times. The chain combines TRBV15 with TRBJ2-1; perhaps TRBD2 as D (5 bases). CDR1 and CDR2 (germline): LNHNV, YYDKDF (reference sequence). V lost 1 base, J lost 2 bases, and 12 bases lay in between. This CDR3 is built from 16 residues. This CDR3 is CATSRGSGLPYNEQFF. DNA of the CDR3: TGTGCCACCAGCAGAGGGTCCGGACTGCCCTACAATGAGCAGTTCTTC.

This clonotype came up many times. The V call is TRBV12-3 or TRBV12-4, the J call TRBJ2-1; TRBD2 matches at 7 bases. The CDR3 length is 17 residues. J lost 4 bases, V lost 3 bases, and 12 bases had no gene match. CDR3 DNA sequence: TGTGCCAGCAGTTTTGGTGCGGGGGACTACCAATACAATGAGCAGTTCTTC. This sequence encodes CASSFGAGDYQYNEQFF.

The chain uses TRBV10-1 and TRBJ2-6; the D is unclear. This CDR3 has 15 amino acids. From germline, CDR1 is WNHNN and CDR2 SYGVQD (reference sequence). The V and J ends lost 3 bases and 1 base respectively, with 7 bases between them. The chain's CDR3 is CASSDGLSGANVLTF. As DNA, the CDR3 is TGCGCCAGCAGTGACGGCCTTTCTGGGGCCAACGTCCTGACTTTC.

This rearrangement joins TRBV5-1 to TRBJ2-7, with a tentative D call TRBD1 (6 bases). From germline, CDR1 is SGHRS and CDR2 YFSETQ. V lost 3 bases and J lost 3, with 10 bases in between. This CDR3 contains 13 residues. CDR3 residues: CASSYRELYEQYF. DNA for the CDR3: TGCGCCAGCAGCTACAGGGAGCTCTACGAGCAGTACTTC.

This clonotype was counted a few times. This sequence joins TRBV4-2 and TRBJ2-2; 9 bases line up with TRBD1. This CDR3 spans 15 amino acids. Germline V gives CDR1 LGHNA, CDR2 YNFKEQ. Losses at the gene ends were 5 bases for V and 6 bases for J; bases not matched to a gene: 7. CDR3 amino acids: CASSTATGGSGELFF. DNA for the CDR3: TGTGCCAGCAGCACGGCGACAGGGGGTTCCGGGGAGCTGTTTTTT.

This clonotype was seen only a few times. The chain recombines TRBV29-1 with TRBJ2-5, with 7 bases fitting TRBD2. The CDR3 covers 12 residues. Germline-derived CDR1 and CDR2 are SQVTM and ANQGSEA. V lost 7 bases to trimming and J lost 4 bases; unmatched junction nucleotides: 6. In DNA, the CDR3 is TGCAGCGGGGGGGGATTACGAGAGACCCAGTACTTC. Its translation is CSGGGLRETQYF.